This T cell receptor (beta chain) was sequenced for a study of blood T cell repertoires in COVID-19 (dated by TCRdb to the early 2020s). For context, the study as a whole: Samples from collaborators originated in the United States, Italy and Spain and spanned both the acute and convalescent phases of COVID-19. Where available, HLA class I and class II types were obtained from metadata supplied by the sample provider rather than from assay-based typing. Sample metadata almost always included a de-identified subject ID, COVID-19 status, age in years and sex. Subjects who had been exposed to COVID-19, were actively infected with it, or had recovered from it provided the deeply sampled blood TCRbeta repertoires that made up the dataset. The samples were drawn from the first 160 participants of the ongoing ImmuneRACE study and from roughly 1,300 subjects provided by 6 global collaborators. The prospective study material was composed of cDNA or gDNA derived from T cells, B-cell-depleted T cells, or PBMCs. The repertoires were made available in a free public database intended to serve as a resource for research on the immune response to SARS-CoV-2.

From cysteine to phenylalanine, the CDR3 is 13 amino acids long. Only CDR3 DNA remains: 39 bases, in frame from the first base. The junction shows trimming of 6 bases on V and 3 bases on J, and the gene matches do not reach 4 bases of it. The germline V gene (reference sequence) supplies CDR1 MNHNY and CDR2 SVGAGI. The immunoSEQ Assay, a bias-controlled multiplex PCR, was used to amplify TCRbeta CDR3 regions from genomic DNA. The paper's processing steps were these. Within the assay, amplification of reference gene primers was used to estimate how many nucleated cells each sample contained. Sequence reads were collapsed and filtered to measure the absolute abundance of every unique TCRbeta CDR3 rearrangement. Productive Simpson clonality was computed per sample as the square root of Simpson's diversity index over productive rearrangements. TCRdb re-hosts the immuneACCESS table, in-frame sequences only. Its copies lack some clones; in the studies checked, an unresolved V gene accounts for under half of them, and the cause for the rest is not known. The DNA was the basis for D and trimming; V, J and clone size are from that table. The sample contains approximately 74,000 clones, roughly 81% of them found a single time. The top ten hold around a third of the sample.

The research as a whole found: How much clinical and demographic metadata was included differed by source and by participant, and the metadata was provided uncurated.

For this clone: The specificity of this receptor is unknown. Per-nucleotide qualities are absent, and no much larger clonotype sits a single base away.

Collaborating institutions collected whole blood in K2EDTA tubes following their own protocols. For TCRbeta analysis, collaborator samples were shipped as frozen whole blood, as isolated PBMCs, or as DNA extracted from either sample type. Here the chain combines TRBV6-6 and TRBJ2-7, with 8 junctional bases fitting TRBD2. The sequence derives from a man aged 65 to 79 with acute or convalescent COVID-19. Material: peripheral blood. The CDR3 sequence is CASRTTSGYEQYF. The bases read TGTGCCAGCAGAACTACTAGCGGCTACGAGCAGTACTTC.